The clone carrying this T cell receptor beta chain has only a few counts. Its specificity is unknown. The CDR3 has 13 residues. Per germline, CDR1 SQVTM and CDR2 ANQGSEA. V lost 2 bases and J 4 bases, leaving 11 bases between the germline ends. This specimen comes from a study of human T cells and chemical hapten exposure. Study-wide findings and caveats: Counts of TCRs above 1 in 1000 frequency stayed unchanged with DPC sensitization.

The library put unique molecular identifiers onto individual cDNA molecules. TCRdb processed the RACE reads anew with MiXCR; each CDR3 protein has one entry. The repertoire holds 80,000 to 100,000 distinct CDR3 sequences, with 11% as singletons. The time point was: pre-sensitization, week 0. Described treatment: therapeutic diphenylcyclopropenone sensitization with weekly scalp DPC. This chain links TRBV29-1 with TRBJ1-2; tentative D call: TRBD1 (6 bases). The sample here was whole blood, taken in connection with sensitization to the hapten diphenylcyclopropenone (DPC). The TCR sequence derives from a woman aged 60-75 years with alopecia areata. Some clones in this sample may be carry-over from other donors' samples. The CDR3 is CSVEPGVGYGYTF. Here the CDR3 DNA reads TGCAGCGTTGAACCAGGGGTGGGCTATGGCTACACCTTC. The whole variable domain, filled in from reference TRBV29-1 and TRBJ1-2, reads SAVISQKPSRDICQRGTSLTIQCQVDSQVTMMFWYRQQPGQSLTLIATANQGSEATYESGFVIDKFPISRPNLTFSTLTVSNMSPEDSSIYLCSVEPGVGYGYTFGSGTRLTVV.